The table lists the clone carrying this T cell receptor (beta chain) with many counts. What it binds is not known. The source of the sample is a study of regulatory T cells in long-lasting Graves disease. Findings and limits, study-wide: Segments TRBV28, TRBJ1-2 and TRBJ2-5 showed preferential usage in persistent disease.

Through Arm-PCR of CDR3 regions and iRepertoire HTBI primers, TCR beta libraries were built. TCRdb recomputed calls from the multiplex PCR reads with MiXCR, one row per CDR3 protein. The sample shows a few hundred thousand distinct CDR3 sequences, 16% of them seen only once. Stated time point: newly diagnosed GD, antithyroid drugs for less than 3 months. From RNA extracted from PBMCs, the TCR library was made. The J segment lost 3 bases and the V segment lost 3 bases, leaving 1 base of the junction unmatched. The CDR3 spans 14 residues. Germline assignment: CDR1 MDHEN and CDR2 SYDVKM. The sample also formed part of further work on T cells in Graves' hyperthyroidism and ophthalmopathy. In that study: The study defined stable Graves' hyperthyroidism as no ophthalmopathy progression within 18 months. Blood also carried most thyroid clonotypes expanded above 0.001.

This clonotype was sampled from a man aged 40-50 years with Graves disease. Specimen: peripheral blood mononuclear cells (PBMCs), collected at new diagnosis, from a patient treated with antithyroid drugs. The rearrangement uses TRBV28 and TRBJ2-3; 9 positions agree with TRBD2. The CDR3 loop is CASSFLAGTDTQYF. The CDR3 DNA is TGTGCCAGCAGTTTCCTAGCGGGAACAGATACGCAGTATTTT. The whole variable domain, filled in from reference TRBV28 and TRBJ2-3, reads DVKVTQSSRYLVKRTGEKVFLECVQDMDHENMFWYRQDPGLGLRLIYFSYDVKMKEKGDIPEGYSVSREKKERFSLILESASTNQTSMYLCASSFLAGTDTQYFGPGTRLTVL.